The next 14 T cell receptor beta chains were all read from a single sample in a study of cytomegalovirus exposure and HLA in healthy donors (dated by TCRdb to about 2017). Libraries were prepared through the immunoSEQ multiplex PCR assay. A mixture of 60 forward primers for TCR Vbeta segments and 13 reverse primers for TCR Jbeta segments was used in the multiplex PCR. Drawn from immuneACCESS, this table holds only the in-frame rearrangements with V and J called that TCRdb kept. Clones are partly lost; checked studies trace under half to an unresolved V gene and leave the rest unexplained. Counted in this sample were about 150,000 clones; about 74% of them appeared once. The ten largest clones capture about 13% of the sample. Sequencing was done on a sample of PBMCs. These receptors originate from a man aged 35-49 years in good health and CMV-seropositive.

J is TRBJ1-4 and V is TRBV18, with 9 bases fitting TRBD1. V was clipped by 6 bases and J by 0 bases; unmatched bases: 11. This CDR3 contains 18 residues. The germline V gene has CDR1 KGHSH and CDR2 LQKENI. The CDR3 DNA reads TGTGCCAGCTCCGGACAGGGGCTCTACCCTGCAACTAATGAAAAACTGTTTTTT. Protein product: CASSGQGLYPATNEKLFF.

This clone appeared a single time. CDR3: CASRTPGENGYTF. CDR3 DNA: TGTGCCAGCAGAACCCCGGGGGAGAACGGCTACACCTTC. V gene TRBV6-5 combines with J gene TRBJ1-2; D perhaps matches TRBD1 (5 bases). Trimming stripped 6 bases from V and 8 bases from J, with 16 bases between. Per the germline V gene, CDR1 is MNHEY and CDR2 is SVGAGI. This CDR3 has 13 residues.

The chain is built from TRBV27 and TRBJ1-3, with D perhaps matching TRBD1 (6 bases). This CDR3 is 14 amino acids long. V was pared by 10 bases and J by 7 bases, with 20 bases between. Germline V gives CDR1 MNHEY, CDR2 SMNVEV (reference sequence). CDR3 nucleotides: TGTGCCACCCCACCGGGACATTCGGGGAACACCATATATTTT. This translates into CATPPGHSGNTIYF.

This clone occurred a few times. V usage is TRBV4-3 and J usage is TRBJ1-6, with D unclear. The V gene's germline CDR1 is LGHNA and CDR2 YSLEER. V lost 4 bases and J lost 0, with 10 bases in between. The CDR3 totals 16 residues. CDR3 amino acids: CASSPTFPSYNSPLHF. CDR3 bases: TGCGCCAGCAGCCCAACATTCCCCTCCTATAATTCACCCCTCCACTTT.

The V call is TRBV27, the J call TRBJ2-7; D call uncertain. This CDR3 has 16 residues. Looked up from germline, CDR1 is MNHEY and CDR2 is SMNVEV (reference sequence). The germline V and J ends were trimmed by 4 bases and 3 bases, with 19 bases remaining between them. This chain's CDR3 is CASSSNVWAVNYEQYF. Written as DNA, the CDR3 is TGTGCCAGCAGTTCCAACGTCTGGGCCGTCAACTACGAGCAGTACTTC.

This clone has only a few counts. The chain employs TRBV5-5 and TRBJ2-2, with 9 bases fitting TRBD1. Looked up from germline, CDR1 is SGHKS and CDR2 is YYEKEE (reference sequence). V trimming: 3 bases; J trimming: 4 bases; junction bases outside the gene matches: 7. This CDR3 region has 16 residues. In DNA form, the CDR3 reads TGTGCCAGCAGCTCTCCCGGGACAGGGTCCACCGGGGAGCTGTTTTTT. It yields the protein CASSSPGTGSTGELFF.

The chain is built from TRBV5-8 and TRBJ1-2, with unresolved D. The CDR3 contains 13 residues. Trimming took 2 bases from V and 4 from J, leaving 9 bases between them. The germline V gene has CDR1 SGHTS and CDR2 YDEGEE. CDR3 bases: TGTGCCAGCAGCTTTCAGGTCTCCTATGGCTACACCTTC. Its protein is CASSFQVSYGYTF.

CDR3 amino acids: CASSQEGTNDSYEQYF. DNA for the CDR3: TGTGCCAGCAGCCAAGAAGGGACAAACGACTCCTACGAGCAGTACTTC. The chain carries TRBV4-2 and TRBJ2-7; tentatively, D is TRBD1 (6 bases). The CDR3 has 16 amino acids. V was cut by 0 bases and J by 0 bases, with 12 bases left in between. Germline lookup yields CDR1 LGHNA and CDR2 YNFKEQ.

Note on this clone: The same CDR3 can be traced to other DNA sequences in this sample. J is TRBJ2-3 and V is TRBV7-9; unclear D gene. V lost 5 bases and J lost 3, with 9 bases in between. Germline V gene data show CDR1 as SEHNR and CDR2 as FQNEAQ (reference sequence). The CDR3 spans 13 residues. CDR3 nucleotides: TGTGCCAGCAGCCCCGGTCTTACAGATACGCAGTATTTT. It translates to CASSPGLTDTQYF.

The rearrangement uses TRBV28 and TRBJ1-4; 7 bases are shared with TRBD1. CDR3 length: 14 residues. Trimming took 6 bases from V and 8 from J; bases not matched to a gene: 9. In germline, CDR1 is MDHEN, CDR2 SYDVKM. The CDR3 DNA follows: TGTGCCAGCAGGGGGAGACAGGGCTTGGAAAAACTGTTTTTT. Amino acid sequence: CASRGRQGLEKLFF.

CDR3 in amino acids: CSVEVPSSRSGIPSYNEQFF. The CDR3 DNA reads TGCAGCGTTGAAGTTCCTTCCTCCCGGTCGGGGATACCGTCCTACAATGAGCAGTTCTTC. The gene calls are TRBV29-1 and TRBJ2-1, with D possibly TRBD2 on 5 matching bases. The CDR3 spans 20 residues. CDR1 and CDR2 (germline): SQVTM, ANQGSEA. V was cut by 1 base and J by 1 base, with 26 bases left in between.

This clone was recorded once. The J gene is TRBJ1-1, the V gene TRBV19; tentative D call: TRBD1 (6 bases). V lost 7 bases and J lost 3, with 15 bases in between. The CDR3 totals 14 residues. Germline lookup yields CDR1 LNHDA and CDR2 SQIVND (reference sequence). The CDR3 is CASKGGQSYTEAFF. In DNA, the CDR3 is TGTGCCAGTAAAGGAGGACAGTCGTACACTGAAGCTTTCTTT.

This rearrangement joins TRBV10-3 to TRBJ2-7; tentative D call: TRBD2 (6 bases). The germline V and J ends were trimmed by 0 bases and 5 bases, with 14 bases remaining between them. CDR1 is ENHRY, CDR2 SYGVKD, per germline. The CDR3 runs to 15 residues. The CDR3 loop reads CAISESRGNRDEQYF. Written as DNA, the CDR3 is TGTGCCATCAGTGAGTCTCGCGGGAATCGAGACGAGCAGTACTTC.

The CDR3 sequence is CASRLQANEKLFF. The CDR3 DNA is TGTGCCAGCAGACTACAGGCCAATGAAAAACTGTTTTTT. V usage is TRBV6-1 and J usage is TRBJ1-4; tentatively, D is TRBD1 (5 bases). CDR1 and CDR2 from the germline V gene are MNHNS and SASEGT. The V and J ends lost 6 bases and 5 bases respectively, with 10 bases between them. The CDR3 has 13 amino acids.